This T cell receptor (beta chain) was sequenced for a study of cytomegalovirus exposure and HLA in healthy donors. Notes on the study in general: Many donors carried some public TCRs, although rarity characterized most TCR sequences.

Concerning this clone itself: Its antigen is unidentified.

There are 14 residues in the CDR3. The germline V gene has CDR1 WSHSY and CDR2 SAAADI. Trimming at V came to 10 bases and at J to 2 bases, leaving 9 bases not matched to a gene. It was with 60 Vbeta and 13 Jbeta primers that the PCR ran. The assay was immunoSEQ multiplex PCR, and TCRdb's table has in-frame clones only and misses some. The sample gives approximately 89,000 clones, 60% to 80% of which show up once; less than 1.5% is in the top ten. The sequence derives from a female donor in good health and CMV-seronegative. Source material: PBMCs. This chain joins TRBV10-2 and TRBJ1-2; 8 bases are a match to TRBD1. The CDR3 spells CATSTGAGNYGYTF. The CDR3 DNA reads TGCGCCACTTCGACAGGGGCCGGGAACTATGGCTACACCTTC.